This T cell receptor (beta chain) was identified in a study of CD8+ T cells in alopecia areata. General observations from the study: Scalp and blood samples kept many expanded lesional clones throughout tofacitinib.

The treatment is: oral pan-JAK inhibitor, 5-10 mg twice daily. Extracted RNA was reverse transcribed, and the resulting cDNA served as sequencing template. Sequencing was performed with immunoSEQ multiplex PCR; in TCRdb, only in-frame clones are kept and a portion is missing. In the table there are about 140,000 clones, more than 85% of which are singletons. On this clone itself: Its target is unknown.

This CDR3 has 15 residues. The trim removed 4 bases at V and 4 bases at J, leaving 7 bases unmatched. The germline CDR1 and CDR2 sequences are MNHEY and SMNVEV (reference sequence). The input for sequencing was CD8+ T cells sorted from blood, taken at week 4, from a patient treated with tofacitinib. The chain uses TRBV27 and TRBJ2-1, with 7 positions matching TRBD1. The receptor was isolated from a human donor with alopecia areata. The CDR3 reads CASSSSQTGYNEQFF. In nucleotides, the CDR3 is TGTGCCAGCAGTTCATCTCAGACAGGGTACAATGAGCAGTTCTTC.